This TCR beta chain was found in a study of control samples from healthy donors and cancer patients. Germline lookup yields CDR1 LGHDT and CDR2 YNNKEL (reference sequence). The V gene lost 2 bases and the J gene lost 7 bases, with 15 bases spanning the gap. The CDR3 spans 15 residues. Sequenced by immunoSEQ multiplex PCR; TCRdb stores in-frame clones only, minus some. This table holds 95,000 to 150,000 clones, roughly 84% found once. The chain uses TRBV3-1 (or the pseudogene TRBV3-2) and TRBJ2-1; the D is unclear. Sequenced material: blood. The clonotype was recovered from a man in his forties in good health. CDR3 sequence (DNA): TGTGCCAGCAGCCAACCCATATCATCGCGGAATGAGCAGTTCTTC. This codes for CASSQPISSRNEQFF.